This TCR beta chain derives from a study of T cell repertoires in cytomegalovirus infection. Study in general: Signatures in public TCR beta sequences pointed to both CMV infection and matching HLA type.

MiXCR was run by TCRdb on the reads, yielding one entry per CDR3 protein. Of about 770,000 distinct CDR3 sequences in the sample, 25% to 35% are singletons; the top ten hold over 10%. Whole-study findings and limits: HLA-C-restricted CMV-specific TCR beta clonotypes prevailed in the ex vivo response.

Only a few counts were recorded for this clonotype. Its specificity is unknown. This sequence originates from a human donor in good health (CMV status not recorded). Some clones in this sample may be carry-over from other donors' samples. The sample here was cultured CD8+ T cells from PBMCs, taken from culture after CMV antigen stimulation.

Written as DNA, the CDR3 is TGTGCCAGCGCGGTGGGGAATGAGCAGTTCTTC. Translation gives CASAVGNEQFF. The chain couples TRBV27 to TRBJ2-1; no definite D call. Germline loops: CDR1 MNHEY, CDR2 SMNVEV (reference sequence). The V end lost 8 bases, the J end lost 7 bases, and 9 bases lay between the germline ends. The CDR3 totals 11 residues.